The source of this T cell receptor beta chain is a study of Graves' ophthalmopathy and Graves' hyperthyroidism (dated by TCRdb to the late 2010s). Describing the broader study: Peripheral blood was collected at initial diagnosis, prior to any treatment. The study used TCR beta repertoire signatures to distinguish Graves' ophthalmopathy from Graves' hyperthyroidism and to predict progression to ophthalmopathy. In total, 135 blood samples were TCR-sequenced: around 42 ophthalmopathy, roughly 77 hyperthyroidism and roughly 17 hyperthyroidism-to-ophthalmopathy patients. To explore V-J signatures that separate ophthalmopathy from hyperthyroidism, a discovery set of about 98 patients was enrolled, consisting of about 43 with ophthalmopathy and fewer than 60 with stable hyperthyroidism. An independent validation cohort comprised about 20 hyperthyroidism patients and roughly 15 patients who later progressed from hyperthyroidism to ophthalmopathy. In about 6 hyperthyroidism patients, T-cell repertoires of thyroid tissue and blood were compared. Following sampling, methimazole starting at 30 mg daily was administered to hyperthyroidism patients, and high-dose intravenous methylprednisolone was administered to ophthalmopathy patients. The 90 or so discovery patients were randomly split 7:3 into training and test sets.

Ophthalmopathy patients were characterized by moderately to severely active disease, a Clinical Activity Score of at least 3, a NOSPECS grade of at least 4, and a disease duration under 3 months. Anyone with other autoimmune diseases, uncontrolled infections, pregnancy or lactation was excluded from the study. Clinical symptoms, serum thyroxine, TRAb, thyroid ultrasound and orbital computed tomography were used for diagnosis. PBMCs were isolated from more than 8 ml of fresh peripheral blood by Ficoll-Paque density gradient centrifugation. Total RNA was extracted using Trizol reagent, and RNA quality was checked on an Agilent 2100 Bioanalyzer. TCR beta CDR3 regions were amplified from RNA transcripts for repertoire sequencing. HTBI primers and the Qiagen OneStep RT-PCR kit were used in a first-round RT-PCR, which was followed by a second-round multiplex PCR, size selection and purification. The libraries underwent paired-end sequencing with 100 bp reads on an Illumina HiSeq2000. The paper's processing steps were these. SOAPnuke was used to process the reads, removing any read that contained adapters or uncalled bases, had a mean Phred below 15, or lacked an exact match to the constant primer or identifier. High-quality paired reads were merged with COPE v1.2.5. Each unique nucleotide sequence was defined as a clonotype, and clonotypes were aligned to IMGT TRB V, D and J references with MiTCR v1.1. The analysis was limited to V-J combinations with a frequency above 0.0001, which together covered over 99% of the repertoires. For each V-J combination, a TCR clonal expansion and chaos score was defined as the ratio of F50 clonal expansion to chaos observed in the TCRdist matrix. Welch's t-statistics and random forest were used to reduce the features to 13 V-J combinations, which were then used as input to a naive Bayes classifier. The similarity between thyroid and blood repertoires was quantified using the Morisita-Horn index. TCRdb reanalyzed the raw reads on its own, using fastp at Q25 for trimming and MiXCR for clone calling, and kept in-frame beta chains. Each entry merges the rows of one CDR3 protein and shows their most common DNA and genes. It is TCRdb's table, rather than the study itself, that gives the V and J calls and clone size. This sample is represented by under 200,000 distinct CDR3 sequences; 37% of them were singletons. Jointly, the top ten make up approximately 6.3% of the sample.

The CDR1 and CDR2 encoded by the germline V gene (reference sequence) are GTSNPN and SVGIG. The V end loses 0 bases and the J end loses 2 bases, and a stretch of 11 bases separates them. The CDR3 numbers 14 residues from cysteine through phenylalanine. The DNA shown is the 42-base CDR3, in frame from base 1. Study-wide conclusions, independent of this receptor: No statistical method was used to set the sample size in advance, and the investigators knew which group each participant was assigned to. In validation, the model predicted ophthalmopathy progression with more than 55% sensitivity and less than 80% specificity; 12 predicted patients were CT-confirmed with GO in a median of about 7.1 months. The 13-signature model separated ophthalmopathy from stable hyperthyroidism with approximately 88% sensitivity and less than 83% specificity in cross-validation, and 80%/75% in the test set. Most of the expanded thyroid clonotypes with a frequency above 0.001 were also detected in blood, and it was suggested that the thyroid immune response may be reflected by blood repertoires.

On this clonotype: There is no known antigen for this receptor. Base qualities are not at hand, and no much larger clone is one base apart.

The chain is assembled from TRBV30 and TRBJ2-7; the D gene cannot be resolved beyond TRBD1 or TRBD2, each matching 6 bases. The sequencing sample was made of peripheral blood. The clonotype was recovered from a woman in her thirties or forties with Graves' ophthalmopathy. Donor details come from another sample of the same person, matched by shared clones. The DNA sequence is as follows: TGTGCCTGGAGTGTCGGGGGCGCACCCTACGAGCAGTACTTC. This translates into CAWSVGGAPYEQYF. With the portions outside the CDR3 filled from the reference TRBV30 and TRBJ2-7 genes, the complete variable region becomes SQTIHQWPATLVQPVGSPLSLECTVEGTSNPNLYWYRQAAGRGLQLLFYSVGIGQISSEVPQNLSASRPQDRQFILSSKKLLLSDSGFYLCAWSVGGAPYEQYFGPGTRLTVT.